This T cell receptor beta chain was observed in a study of cytomegalovirus exposure and HLA in healthy donors. The germline V gene has CDR1 MNHNS and CDR2 SASEGT. This CDR3 is 15 amino acids long. Deletions cut 5 bases from V and 6 bases from J, with 17 bases between. With respect to this clone: Its cognate antigen is unknown.

Study observations and caveats: Presence/absence analyses assumed roughly uniform sequencing depth across donors. CMV antigen specificity of a few CMV-associated chains was confirmed in vitro.

The PCR was carried out with 60 Vbeta primers and 13 Jbeta primers. Sequencing used immunoSEQ multiplex PCR; TCRdb keeps in-frame clones, though not all of them. The sample gives approximately 130,000 clones, 55% to 75% of which show up once; less than 3.5% is in the top ten. The clonotype was recovered from a human donor in good health. Specimen: PBMCs. The chain recombines TRBV6-1 with TRBJ2-1, with a weak D call TRBD2 (6 bases). CDR3: CASSSASGLANEQFF. DNA for the CDR3: TGTGCCAGCAGTTCAGCCTCGGGACTCGCCAATGAGCAGTTCTTC.